This T cell receptor beta chain originates from a study of long-term antiretroviral therapy in people with HIV. Whole-study context: It was about a decade before the 2015 immediate-ART recommendation that the earliest samples were taken. Study-wide points: Clones with expansion before ART led the repertoire at all time points. CDR3 lengths in HIV samples spanned a narrower range than controls.

V lost 5 bases and J lost 0; bases outside the gene matches: 2. This CDR3 spans 15 amino acids. Germline V gives CDR1 LNHDA, CDR2 SQIVND (reference sequence). A word on this clone: The target antigen is unknown.

Cryopreserved PBMC, at roughly 0.9-11 million per sample, were present before DNA extraction. The authors ran the immunoSEQ assay, v3.0, at survey level. Produced via immunoSEQ multiplex PCR; TCRdb's table is partial and in-frame only. The repertoire includes 25,000 to 35,000 clones, approximately 85% of them detected once, and around 3.7% sits in the top ten. This clonotype was sampled from a young man with HIV. Sequenced here: unsorted PBMCs, sampled 0.8 years before starting antiretroviral therapy. The chain joins TRBV19 to TRBJ1-4; 8 positions agree with TRBD1. This chain's CDR3 is CASSVQGATNEKLFF. The CDR3, as DNA: TGTGCCAGTAGTGTACAGGGGGCAACTAATGAAAAACTGTTTTTT.